The source of this TCR beta chain is a study of cytomegalovirus exposure and HLA in healthy donors (TCRdb year 2017). For the study in its entirety: An earlier analysis of some 620 of the donors reported about 300 Gb of sequence data and 90 million to 120 million unique TCR beta sequences obtained from some 170 million T cells. The genetic ancestry cluster associated with self-reported Caucasian donors included around four fifths of the 350 to 500 genotyped donors. Donor age, sex, ethnicity and CMV serostatus were collected together with the repertoire data. To predict cytomegalovirus infection status, the study combined high-throughput TCR immunosequencing, statistical association of individual TCRs with disease status, and machine learning. All discovery cohort repertoires had been generated using a single sequencing platform. An early release covering 500 to 750 HLA-typed donors comprised about 300 gigabases of sequencing data and around 80 million unique TCR sequences. Four or five DR-DQ haplotypes were handled as single units for association and clustering because linkage in the cohort was strong. Both class I and class II loci were covered by HLA typing, at four-digit resolution. A later genetic analysis took genome-wide SNP genotypes for about three fifths of the roughly 700 donors and used that subset as a discovery cohort. An earlier analysis of approximately 580 of the donors used high-throughput TCR beta sequencing to judge whether each TCR beta V gene segment behaved as functional or pseudogenic. In a later analysis, previously published TCR beta repertoires from 600 to 850 donors were re-analyzed and high-resolution HLA genotyping was added so that TCR occurrence patterns could be studied. In the later analysis, no new phenotypic data were used to find candidate immune exposures; instead, reliance was placed on TCR beta sequences and their occurrence across donors. Among some 410 genotyped donors of the cohort, an average of around 240,000 unique TCR beta nucleotide sequences were sequenced per donor, roughly 20% of them non-productive. Besides the first cohort of 550 to 750 subjects, a separate validation cohort made up of around 120 different subjects was used. Using immunosequencing, the study profiled T cell repertoires from around 670 subjects and related those repertoires to cytomegalovirus serostatus. Typing coverage differed by locus: A, B, C, DRB1 and DQB1 were typed in about 629-640 donors, DQA1 in 522, DPA1 in some 600, and DPB1 in roughly 470. The study aimed to test whether signatures of past pathogen exposure could be identified by cataloging public T cell receptors.

This clone was seen ten or more times. Its antigen is currently not known. No base quality information exists; no much larger clone differs at one position. The cohort consisted of 670 or so healthy bone marrow donors. All cohort members were sampled while nominally healthy, although unrecorded immune exposures were likely present. The donor tested CMV seropositive, placing the donor among the roughly 270 seropositive members of the cohort. A peripheral blood sample was collected from each donor, and TCR beta sequencing was performed on peripheral blood mononuclear cells. Genomic DNA extraction from the blood cell samples was performed with the Qiagen DNeasy Blood Extraction Kit. The library was produced with the immunoSEQ multiplex PCR assay. For the multiplex PCR, a mixture combining 60 forward primers for TCR Vbeta segments and 13 reverse primers for TCR Jbeta segments was used. A multiplex PCR assay on genomic DNA amplified the CDR3 region of rearranged TCR beta genes. Amplified TCR beta libraries were sequenced as 87-base-pair reads on the Illumina HiSeq System. The authors' pipeline ran thus. Across the 640 or so repertoires, a later analysis counted 80 million or so unique TCR beta chains, around 11 million of which were shared by at least two donors. Raw reads were error-corrected and collapsed into unique sequences with a nearest-neighbor algorithm that merged closely related sequences to remove PCR and sequencing errors. To assign V, D and J gene segments, CDR3 sequences were aligned to IMGT reference sequences. For a sequence to be retained, a match of at least six nucleotides was required to both a V gene segment and a J gene segment. A rearrangement was called productive if the CDR3 had no stop codons and remained in frame with V and J, and every other rearrangement was called non-productive. CDR3 was defined according to IMGT convention as the region running from the second conserved V-encoded cysteine to the conserved J-encoded phenylalanine. Sequences without an unambiguous match to a single V gene segment were excluded from the earlier analysis of 450 to 650 of the donors. In an earlier analysis of a few hundred of the donors, V segments were called functional above 56.7% productive rearrangements and were called segregating when the between-donor standard deviation exceeded 5%. A statistical classification framework was built to diagnose cytomegalovirus status from the catalog of TCR beta chain sequences. In a later analysis, TCR nucleotide sequences were compared against IMGT/GENE-DB human TR gene sequences so that V and J genes could be assigned. Using the TCRdist pipeline, a later analysis assigned CDR3 sequences along with most-parsimonious VDJ recombination scenarios. In a later analysis, each TCR beta chain was defined by its CDR3 amino acid sequence together with its V-gene family, and reads without a unique V-gene family were excluded. As a way to deal with suspected cross-contamination and a sequencing artifact, a later analysis dropped approximately 590 nucleotide sequences that were highly shared and had low generation probability. In a later analysis, a clonal expansion index for each public chain was calculated from normalized within-repertoire ranks of inferred template counts. In a later analysis, generation probabilities were computed using a VDJ recombination model fitted to out-of-frame rearrangements, and the results were checked against IGoR. In a later analysis, hypergeometric tests were used to score TCR-TCR, TCR-HLA and TCR-CMV co-occurrence, with a repertoire-size bias correction applied to TCR pairs. False discovery rates were estimated in a later analysis by permuting HLA or CMV assignments 20 times. In a later analysis, co-occurring TCRs were grouped using DBSCAN, with TCRdist sequence similarity added in when clustering inside HLA-allele-positive subsets. Co-occurrence clustering excluded repertoires with fewer than 30,000 or more than 120,000 public chains, plus five with anomalous nucleotide sharing. The source is immuneACCESS, and TCRdb retained only in-frame sequences with V and J called. Part of the clones is not carried over; for the studies checked, unresolved V genes explain less than half of this, and the remainder is unexplained. V and J calls and clone size come straight from that table; D and trimming were deduced from the DNA. This sample is represented by about 100,000 clones; approximately 71% of them were singletons. The leading ten clones occupy around 16% of the sample.

The germline V gene gives CDR1 as LGHNA and CDR2 as YSLEER. Relative to germline, V is 1 base shorter and J is 12 bases shorter, with 19 bases between their ends. Inclusive of the bounding cysteine and phenylalanine, the CDR3 is 15 residues long. Just CDR3 DNA is preserved here, 45 bases in frame from base 1. Overall study outcomes, separate from this receptor: Most TCR sequences were observed very rarely across donors, whereas some public TCRs were present in many individuals. In a later analysis, TCR association rates were found to vary across HLA loci, with the most associated TCRs seen for DRB1 alleles and the fewest for HLA-C alleles. The authors suggested that the approach could potentially be generalized to other disease states and immunological phenotypes. An earlier analysis of approximately 530 of the donors showed that most TCR beta V segments appeared in productive rearrangements either about 87% or about 30% of the time, which broadly matched IMGT annotations. Immune exposure information for the cohort was limited to CMV serostatus. Some 16 rarely observed V segments, including chromosome 9 orphons, were excluded from the earlier analysis of about 600 of the donors because counts were too low. A later analysis reported that several top co-occurrence clusters appeared linked to parvovirus B19, influenza, CMV and Epstein-Barr virus. The sequencing pipeline was judged likely to have produced a cluster of highly shared sequence variants as a technical artifact. Sequencing depth was assumed to be roughly uniform across donors in the presence/absence analyses, though that assumption may not hold. In a later analysis, HLA-associated TCR beta chains were found to be more clonally expanded and to have lower generation probabilities than equally common non-associated chains. Because the 87-base-pair reads could not distinguish some IMGT-functional V segments, including TRBV6-2 and TRBV6-3, those segments were excluded. In vitro tests confirmed that a few of the cytomegalovirus-associated TCR beta chains recognize cytomegalovirus antigens. A later genetic analysis reported fewer N-insertions in productive TCRs among donors in an Asian-associated ancestry cluster than the roughly 700-donor mean. A further reported finding was that TCR beta sequences accurately predicted the HLA-A and HLA-B alleles for most subjects in the first cohort. In a later analysis, most CMV-associated TCR beta chains were found to appear HLA-restricted, with HLA associations seemingly driven largely by CMV exposure. This cohort had only TCR beta chains sequenced, and the lack of alpha or paired-chain data limited which features could be detected. When HLA alleles, especially DR and DQ, strongly co-occurred, TCR associations were difficult to assign to individual alleles. HLA typing was unavailable for some donors at each locus, so association tests used only the typed subset. The classifier was reported to diagnose cytomegalovirus status with high specificity and sensitivity in both the original cohort and the validation cohort. In the study, some 180 TCR beta chains were listed as associated with cytomegalovirus. A later genetic analysis associated a missense DCLRE1C variant with V-gene and J-gene trimming of TCR beta chains, and an independent cohort replicated the association. A later analysis associated approximately 17,000 TCR beta sequences with specific HLA alleles at a false discovery rate of 0.05. Linkage disequilibrium might explain the correlated functional status among segregating V segments, but an unknown experimental factor could not be ruled out.

The rearrangement joined TRBV4-3 to TRBJ1-3; too little of a D gene remains to name it. The sequence came from a woman between 18 and 29 years old in good health and CMV-seropositive. Sequenced input: PBMCs. Here the CDR3 is given as CASSQARFSGAVIYF. The DNA sequence reads TGCGCCAGCAGCCAAGCCCGTTTCTCTGGAGCGGTCATATATTTT.